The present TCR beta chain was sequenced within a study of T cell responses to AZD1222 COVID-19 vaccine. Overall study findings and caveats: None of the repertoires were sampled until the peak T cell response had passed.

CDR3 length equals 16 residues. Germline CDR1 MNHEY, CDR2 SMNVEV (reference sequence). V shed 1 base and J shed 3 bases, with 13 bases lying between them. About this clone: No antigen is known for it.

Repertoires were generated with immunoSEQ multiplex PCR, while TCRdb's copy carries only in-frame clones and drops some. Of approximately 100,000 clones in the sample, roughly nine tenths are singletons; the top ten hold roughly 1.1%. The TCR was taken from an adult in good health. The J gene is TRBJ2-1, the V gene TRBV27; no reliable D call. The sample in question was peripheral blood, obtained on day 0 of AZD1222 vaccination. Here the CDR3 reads CASSLYASNNYNEQFF. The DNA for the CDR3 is TGTGCCAGCAGTTTATATGCGAGTAACAACTACAATGAGCAGTTCTTC.